A selection of T cell receptor beta chains follows, all from one sample in a study of response to subunit inactivated influenza vaccine. TCRdb processed the RT-PCR reads anew with MiXCR; each CDR3 protein has one entry. The profile shows about 530,000 distinct CDR3 sequences, 10% to 15% of them singletons. Sequencing used PBMCs from blood, obtained on the day of vaccination. The receptors derive from a man aged 50 to 59 who received an inactivated influenza vaccine. Each CDR3 is given with its conserved first and last residue. A D gene is named only where the DNA matches it firmly. Only some rows state a clone size, as once, few, many or a class for expanded clones.

clone size: few
D gene: -
V gene: TRBV6-1
J gene: TRBJ2-7
CDR3 DNA: TGTGCCAGCAGCCCAGAAGTGGCTTACGAGCAGTACTTC
CDR3 protein: CASSPEVAYEQYF

clone size: few
D gene: TRBD1
V gene: TRBV29-1
J gene: TRBJ2-7
CDR3 DNA: TGCAGCGTGGGGACAGGGGGCGTCTCCTACGAGCAGTACTTC
CDR3 protein: CSVGTGGVSYEQYF

clone size: -
D gene: -
V gene: TRBV7-9
J gene: TRBJ1-1
CDR3 DNA: TGTGCCAGCACCAGACAGGAGAAGAACACTGAAGCTTTCTTT
CDR3 protein: CASTRQEKNTEAFF

clone size: many
D gene: TRBD2
V gene: TRBV2
J gene: TRBJ2-1
CDR3 DNA: TGTGCCAGCAGTGGTCTAGCGGGAACAGCCTACAATGAGCAGTTCTTC
CDR3 protein: CASSGLAGTAYNEQFF

clone size: few
D gene: TRBD2
V gene: TRBV29-1
J gene: TRBJ2-7
CDR3 DNA: TGCAGCGTTTGGACTAGCGCGAACTACGAGCAGTACTTC
CDR3 protein: CSVWTSANYEQYF

clone size: -
D gene: -
V gene: TRBV27
J gene: TRBJ2-2
CDR3 DNA: TGTGCCAGCAGTTCAACAGGTTGGGGGGCCGGGGAGCTGTTTTTT
CDR3 protein: CASSSTGWGAGELFF

clone size: few
D gene: TRBD2
V gene: TRBV4-3
J gene: TRBJ2-1
CDR3 DNA: TGCGCCAGCAGCCAGGATAGCGGGAGGGCTTACAATGAGCAGTTCTTC
CDR3 protein: CASSQDSGRAYNEQFF

clone size: few
D gene: -
V gene: TRBV18
J gene: TRBJ2-1
CDR3 DNA: TGTGCCAGCTCACCGGGTGCGGGGCGCGGCGAGCGGAGCGGTTCCTACAATGAGCAGTTCTTC
CDR3 protein: CASSPGAGRGERSGSYNEQFF

clone size: few
D gene: -
V gene: TRBV29-1
J gene: TRBJ1-5
CDR3 DNA: TGCAGCGTTGGTGGGACGGATGTCAATCAGCCCCAGCATTTT
CDR3 protein: CSVGGTDVNQPQHF

clone size: many
D gene: -
V gene: TRBV29-1
J gene: TRBJ2-5
CDR3 DNA: TGCAGCGTCGAAAAGAGTGTGGTAGGGACCCAGTACTTC
CDR3 protein: CSVEKSVVGTQYF

clone size: -
D gene: -
V gene: TRBV20-1
J gene: TRBJ1-4
CDR3 DNA: TGCAGTGCTAGCATTTCAGTTAATGAAAAACTGTTTTTT
CDR3 protein: CSASISVNEKLFF

clone size: few
D gene: -
V gene: TRBV20-1
J gene: TRBJ2-1
CDR3 DNA: TGCAGTGCTAGAGACCAAAACGCCTGGGACCGATACAATGAGCAGTTCTTC
CDR3 protein: CSARDQNAWDRYNEQFF

clone size: many
D gene: -
V gene: TRBV14
J gene: TRBJ2-1
CDR3 DNA: TGTGCCAGCAGCCCCACGGTCAATGAGCAGTTCTTC
CDR3 protein: CASSPTVNEQFF

clone size: -
D gene: -
V gene: TRBV2
J gene: TRBJ2-7
CDR3 DNA: TGTGCCAGCCGTATGACTCTCCCCACCGAGCAGTACTTC
CDR3 protein: CASRMTLPTEQYF

clone size: -
D gene: -
V gene: TRBV2
J gene: TRBJ1-1
CDR3 DNA: TGTGCCGGGGGCCAAGCGAACACTGAAGCTTTCTTT
CDR3 protein: CAGGQANTEAFF

clone size: few
D gene: TRBD1
V gene: TRBV11-1
J gene: TRBJ2-4
CDR3 DNA: TGTGCCAGCAGCTTAGTAGCCGGGACAGCTAACCTCCTAGCCAAAAACATTCAGTACTTC
CDR3 protein: CASSLVAGTANLLAKNIQYF

clone size: many
D gene: -
V gene: TRBV7-2
J gene: TRBJ1-5
CDR3 DNA: TGTGCCAGCAGCTTACGGGGCAGCAATCAGCCCCAGCATTTT
CDR3 protein: CASSLRGSNQPQHF

clone size: few
D gene: -
V gene: TRBV5-1
J gene: TRBJ2-7
CDR3 DNA: TGCGCCAGCAGCAAAGGGGACTTCGGGCTCGTCTACGAGCAGTACTTC
CDR3 protein: CASSKGDFGLVYEQYF

clone size: few
D gene: -
V gene: TRBV10-3
J gene: TRBJ2-1
CDR3 DNA: TGTGCCATCGCGGGCGCTTACAATGAGCAGTTCTTC
CDR3 protein: CAIAGAYNEQFF

clone size: few
D gene: -
V gene: TRBV6-1
J gene: TRBJ2-1
CDR3 DNA: TGTGCCAGCAGACGGGACGCCAGCTCCTACAATGAGCAGTTCTTC
CDR3 protein: CASRRDASSYNEQFF

clone size: -
D gene: TRBD1
V gene: TRBV20-1
J gene: TRBJ1-2
CDR3 DNA: TGCAGTGCTAGAGTGGACAGGGTGGCGTATGGCTACACCTTC
CDR3 protein: CSARVDRVAYGYTF

clone size: many
D gene: TRBD1
V gene: TRBV27
J gene: TRBJ2-3
CDR3 DNA: TGTGCCAGCAGTTCCATGACAGGGCTCGACAATTATGGCGGCGCTAGCACAGATACGCAGTATTTT
CDR3 protein: CASSSMTGLDNYGGASTDTQYF

clone size: -
D gene: -
V gene: TRBV9
J gene: TRBJ2-6
CDR3 DNA: TGTGCCAGCAGCATAGTCAGCTCTGGGGCCAACGTCCTGACTTTC
CDR3 protein: CASSIVSSGANVLTF

clone size: -
D gene: TRBD1
V gene: TRBV20-1
J gene: TRBJ1-2
CDR3 DNA: TGCAGTGCTAGTGGACAGGGCAGGGAGTATGGCTACACCTTC
CDR3 protein: CSASGQGREYGYTF

clone size: few
D gene: -
V gene: TRBV6-2/TRBV6-3
J gene: TRBJ2-2
CDR3 DNA: TGTGCCAGCAGTTACCGACTTCTAAGCACCGGGGAGCTGTTTTTT
CDR3 protein: CASSYRLLSTGELFF

clone size: -
D gene: -
V gene: TRBV20-1
J gene: TRBJ1-5
CDR3 DNA: TGCAGTGCACTACAGGGTGTGAGGCGCAATCAGCCCCAGCATTTT
CDR3 protein: CSALQGVRRNQPQHF